This T cell receptor (beta chain) was documented in a study of blood T cell repertoires in COVID-19. Study summary: T cells, B-cell-depleted T cells, or PBMCs provided the cDNA or gDNA that served as material.

This clone was recorded a few times. Method: immunoSEQ multiplex PCR; TCRdb's copy keeps in-frame clones and lacks some. Of about 240,000 clones detected, roughly nine tenths appear once; the ten largest clones hold under 6.5%. The sequence derives from a man between 60 and 70 years old with acute or convalescent COVID-19. Sequencing input: peripheral blood.

CDR3 in DNA: TGTGCCTGGAGTGTAAAAGCTAGCAATCAGCCCCAGCATTTT. Amino acids: CAWSVKASNQPQHF. This chain connects TRBV30 to TRBJ1-5; D unresolved. The V and J ends lost 0 bases and 0 bases respectively, with 6 bases between them. The CDR3 is made up of 14 amino acids. Germline CDR1 is GTSNPN and CDR2 is SVGIG (reference sequence).